This T cell receptor (beta chain) was recorded in a study of shared clonotypes between healthy human individuals. Donors, without exception, were Caucasian adults residing in Nashville, Tennessee. Germline loops: CDR1 MGHRA, CDR2 YSYEKL. The CDR3 totals 15 residues. Trimming removed 4 bases from V and 2 bases from J; junction bases left unmatched: 5. TCRdb keeps only in-frame clones here, not all; method: immunoSEQ multiplex PCR. The profile shows fewer than 1.4 million clones, more than 75% of them singletons. Whole-study findings and limits: The generation probabilities recorded for non-shared clonotypes fell below those of clonotypes shared by all four donors. Naive subsets usually exceeded memory subsets in estimated richness.

In regard to this clone: Antigen unknown. Other DNA sequences in the same sample also yield this CDR3.

The TCR was taken from a young man in good health. Some clones in this sample may be carry-over from other donors' samples. Sequenced input: memory CD4+ T cells from PBMCs. Subset: CD45RA-negative fraction. The rearrangement joins TRBV4-1 to TRBJ2-7; 10 nucleotides line up with TRBD2. The CDR3 DNA reads TGCGCCAGCAGCCGAAGGACTAGCGGCACCTACGAGCAGTACTTC. This gives the protein CASSRRTSGTYEQYF.